This T cell receptor beta chain was sequenced in a study of T cell clonotyping in hematopoietic cell transplantation (dated by TCRdb to the early 2020s). Study-wide context: Pretransplant samples from recipients were collected after cytoreduction. In the study, 150 or so blood samples were gathered from roughly 40 consecutive transplant recipients and their related donors. Patient recruitment ran from late 2015 to early 2017, and follow-up continued until September 2020 or death. What the study reported, not specific to this receptor: A decrease in recipient TCR diversity was observed after transplant, and a progressive increase in pathologically expanded clonotypes was seen from day 30 to day 180. Broader posttransplant TCR repertoire diversity was predicted by donor and pretransplant recipient Inverse Simpson Index values. The sample size was limited, and because cells were not sorted, the contributions of CD4 and CD8 repertoires could not be separated. Recipient repertoires showed only a small fraction of overlap with donor repertoires, and over 95% appeared de novo at the given depth.

Sample time point, as interpreted from the label and publication: recipient sample about 28 days before transplant, after cytoreduction. Recipient blood was collected about 28 days before transplant and at days 30, 100 and 180 after transplant. Nuclei Lysis Solution was used to extract genomic DNA from fresh or cryopreserved unfractionated peripheral blood mononuclear cells. With the immunoSEQ assay, which is a bias-controlled multiplex PCR relying on V- and J-specific primers, TCR beta CDR3 regions were amplified from genomic DNA. In a second PCR step, the CDR3 amplicons were tagged with a proprietary barcode plus Illumina adapter sequences. An Illumina MiSeq instrument was used for sequencing of the CDR3 libraries. Per the authors' processing: immunoSEQ Analyzer 3.0 was used for export and quality control, with R Bioconductor and Immunarch used for downstream analyses. Only productive rearrangements in the normalized downsampled data set were used to calculate repertoire metrics. Pathologically expanded clonotypes were defined as those larger than 5 templates in the normalized cohort. The Inverse Simpson Index was used to measure repertoire diversity. CMV-specificity analyses were carried out on the non-normalized data set to capture all clonotypes. What TCRdb holds here is the immuneACCESS table cut down to in-frame rearrangements. Part of the clones is not present; checked against another copy, under half of the missing clones reflect an unresolved V gene, and the others are unexplained. V and J calls and clone size come straight from that table; D and trimming were deduced from the DNA. The sample has 13,000 or so clones on record, approximately 88% of them singletons. The ten largest clones take up 16% of the sample.

As concerns this clone: The clone's antigen remains unknown. Base qualities are not recorded, but no much larger clone differs from it by a single base.

Counted from cysteine to phenylalanine, this CDR3 has 15 amino acids. Solely the CDR3 DNA is kept, with 45 bases framed from the first base. According to the germline V gene, CDR1 reads SGHRS and CDR2 reads YFSETQ. V gives up 0 bases and J gives up 3 bases, and the segment between their germline ends measures 12 bases. The chain is encoded by TRBV5-1 joined to TRBJ1-1; tentative D gene TRBD1, with 5 bases matching. This receptor was taken from a man aged 55 to 69 with acute myeloid leukemia. Some clones in this sample may be carry-over from other donors' samples. Sequenced here: peripheral blood mononuclear cells, sampled before stem cell transplant. The CDR3 in this case is CASSLEAGRDTEAFF. Read as DNA, the sequence is TGCGCCAGCAGCTTGGAAGCCGGCAGGGACACTGAAGCTTTCTTT.